This TCR beta chain was captured in a study of T cell clones after liver transplantation. On the study more broadly: Third-party-reactive TCRbeta sequences from pre-transplant mixed lymphocyte reactions served as antigen-independent comparators. Subjects received no induction therapy and standard immunosuppression until randomization at 12-24 months post-transplant. At least one year of complete immunosuppression withdrawal without enzymes over twice normal defined tolerance.

Germline V gives CDR1 MDHEN, CDR2 SYDVKM. V lost 8 bases to trimming and J lost 0 bases, with 11 bases between them. This CDR3 spans 14 amino acids. Produced via immunoSEQ multiplex PCR; TCRdb's table is partial and in-frame only. The data hold 65,000 to 95,000 clones, with 80% observed a single time. This sequence was found in a human donor who received a liver transplant. V and J are TRBV28 and TRBJ1-3; D might be TRBD1 (5 bases). The material sequenced was CD4+ T cells from blood, taken before liver transplant. CDR3 nucleotide sequence: TGTGCCAGCTATGGACACAACTCTGGAAACACCATATATTTT. It encodes CASYGHNSGNTIYF.